The T cell receptor beta chain described here comes from a study of blood T cells in healthy people across ages (dated by TCRdb to about 2015). Regarding the complete study: In model experiments, template switching captured about one uniquely barcoded TCR beta cDNA molecule for every two T cells. The study measured age-related changes in TCR beta repertoire diversity using deep sequencing normalized with unique cDNA molecular identifiers. Donors were grouped into four age groups: young (average approximately 16 years), middle-aged (39), aged (around 60) and long-lived (less than 85). To avoid experimental bias, donors of different ages were distributed randomly across sequencing lanes. The study analyzed two additional independent replicas of 1 million unique cDNA reads from the same blood draw for two donors, one aged 18 to 30 and one aged 80 or older. General study outcomes and caveats: The percentage of naive T cells measured by flow cytometry correlated strongly with observed TCR beta diversity. As age increased, observed TCR beta diversity per million T cells dropped in a roughly linear way, and a significant reduction was already evident by age about 40. Bulk unsorted PBMC profiling prevented conclusive comparison of naive and antigen-experienced compartments. Estimates of total diversity from one million sequenced T cells were regarded as lower bounds and underestimates. The long-lived group showed more naive CD4+ T cells, fewer expanded clones and increased TCR diversity than the aged group, suggesting age selection. Because the CMV infection status of the donors was unknown, age-related changes in expanded clonotypes may potentially have been confounded.

The approximately 41 donors, aged about 6 to 100 years, were systemically healthy Caucasian individuals from Russia. Each donor gave roughly 9 milliliters of peripheral blood, drawn into EDTA-treated Vacutainer tubes. Ficoll-Paque density-gradient centrifugation was used to isolate PBMCs, with at least 6.5 million obtained per sample. Trizol reagent was used to extract total RNA from PBMCs, with at least 6 micrograms per sample. The percentages of naive CD45RAhigh/CD27high T cells were determined by flow cytometry on a PBMC aliquot from every donor. The receptor library was made with 5' RACE. Reads for this sample came from an Illumina HiSeq 2500. A second roughly 6 to 11 cycle PCR used a sample-barcoded 5' primer and a J-beta primer mix. A template-switch 5' adaptor carrying 12 random nucleotides introduced a unique molecular identifier onto each TCR beta cDNA molecule. Each sample yielded at least 3 million CDR3-containing paired-end reads. All of the RNA was converted into first-strand cDNA using the Mint cDNA synthesis kit, with a TRBC-specific oligonucleotide serving as the primer. Following uracil-DNA glycosylase treatment, a first 18-cycle PCR with universal primers M1SS and BC2_uni_R was performed on all cDNA. From the authors' description of their analysis: For normalization, 1 million high-quality reads were randomly selected from each sample, with every read carrying a distinct molecular identifier. Instead of being binned into consensus sequences, reads that shared molecular identifiers were thrown out. MiTCR, run with a Q25 quality threshold and the strictest error-elimination algorithm, handled CDR3 identification, clonotype clustering and error correction. Lower-bound total TCR beta diversity was estimated with a nonparametric unseen species model using Euler transformation. TCRdb passed the public sequencing reads through fastp at Q25 and MiXCR, retaining productive beta sequences. Entries are consolidated by CDR3 protein sequence, retaining the most common genes and DNA. The authors' filters were not applied to this entry. Within this sample are 700,000 to 850,000 distinct CDR3 sequences, with approximately 53% of them counted one time only. In total, the top ten clones hold about 38% of the sample.

CDR1 and CDR2 are read off the germline V gene as MNHEY and SVGEGT. From V the trimming removes 6 bases and from J it removes 2 bases, while the gene matches leave 6 bases of the junction unaccounted for. Counted from cysteine to phenylalanine, this CDR3 has 14 amino acids. Of all the DNA, just the CDR3 is kept, 42 bases in frame from base 1. Notes on this clonotype: The target of this receptor is not known. No base qualities exist here, and no much larger clone lies one base off it.

Sequenced material: blood. The V and J genes are TRBV6-2 or TRBV6-3 and TRBJ2-7, and TRBD1 matches 8 of the central bases. The sequence derives from a man aged 80 or over in good health. In nucleotides, the sequence is TGTGCCAGCAGCCGGACAGGGCTCACCTACGAGCAGTACTTC. Its translation is CASSRTGLTYEQYF.